The clone carrying this T cell receptor beta chain has a handful of counts. Its antigen is currently unknown. This sample is part of a study of cytomegalovirus exposure and HLA in healthy donors. At the level of the study: There were 117 million unique TCR beta sequences, drawn from about 179 million T cells, in an earlier analysis.

Trimming cost V 0 bases and J 8 bases, with 9 bases left between them. The germline CDR1 and CDR2 sequences are SGHRS and YFSETQ. This CDR3 has 14 residues. Findings and limits, study-wide: An analysis done earlier found most TCR beta V segments productive about 87% or about 30% of the time. In terms of immune exposure information, only CMV serostatus was available. In vitro confirmation showed a few CMV-associated chains to be CMV antigen specific.

Use of 60 Vbeta and 13 Jbeta primers characterized the PCR. Profiling relied on immunoSEQ multiplex PCR, and the TCRdb table lists in-frame clones only, not all of them. The sample holds about 150,000 clones; around 86% are singletons and the top ten take less than 3%. The chain links TRBV5-1 to TRBJ1-6, with D tentatively TRBD1 (6 bases). The sequence came from a woman younger than 45 in good health and CMV-seronegative. Sequenced sample: PBMCs. DNA of the CDR3: TGCGCCAGCAGCTTGGGACAGGCCTATTCACCCCTCCACTTT. This gives the protein CASSLGQAYSPLHF. The entire variable domain, with the rest obtained from reference TRBV5-1 and TRBJ1-6, is as follows: KAGVTQTPRYLIKTRGQQVTLSCSPISGHRSVSWYQQTPGQGLQFLFEYFSETQRNKGNFPGRFSGRQFSNSRSEMNVSTLELGDSALYLCASSLGQAYSPLHFGNGTRLTVT.